The next 4 T cell receptor beta chains were all read from a single sample in a study of cytomegalovirus exposure and HLA in healthy donors. With 60 Vbeta and 13 Jbeta primers, the PCR was carried out. This table comes from immunoSEQ multiplex PCR, and its TCRdb copy is limited to in-frame clones, with some not included. Here the sample spans about 160,000 clones, approximately 75% being singletons. Sequencing used PBMCs. The receptors shown here come from a man aged 45 to 65 in good health and CMV-seropositive.

The V call is TRBV5-4, the J call TRBJ1-1; possible D gene TRBD1, 6 bases. Trimming took 2 bases from V and 4 from J, leaving 12 bases between them. This CDR3 is built from 14 residues. Germline loops: CDR1 SGHNT, CDR2 YYREEE (reference sequence). Here the CDR3 reads CASSLPQGRTEAFF. The CDR3 region has the DNA TGTGCCAGCAGCTTACCACAGGGCCGCACTGAAGCTTTCTTT.

The CDR3 spells CASSFSGGDLNEQFF. CDR3 DNA sequence: TGTGCCAGCAGCTTTAGCGGGGGGGACCTCAATGAGCAGTTCTTC. The chain couples TRBV7-9 to TRBJ2-1; 11 positions match TRBD2. This CDR3 has 15 residues. Germline V CDR1 and CDR2: SEHNR, FQNEAQ (reference sequence). V shed 3 bases, J shed 6 bases, and the junction held 4 bases outside the gene matches.

The chain uses TRBV7-9 and TRBJ2-3; TRBD2 agrees at 9 bases. Germline CDR1 and CDR2: SEHNR and FQNEAQ (reference sequence). The V gene end was trimmed by 5 bases and the J gene end by 4 bases; junction bases not matched to a gene: 16. The CDR3 is made up of 18 amino acids. CDR3 amino acids: CASSPQMTSGLSPDTQYF. CDR3 coding DNA: TGTGCCAGCAGCCCACAAATGACTAGCGGCTTATCTCCAGATACGCAGTATTTT. Filled out from reference TRBV7-9 and TRBJ2-3, the complete variable domain reads DTGVSQNPRHKITKRGQNVTFRCDPISEHNRLYWYRQTLGQGPEFLTYFQNEAQLEKSRLLSDRFSAERPKGSFSTLEIQRTEQGDSAMYLCASSPQMTSGLSPDTQYFGPGTRLTVL.

The chain recombines TRBV11-2 with TRBJ2-5; possibly TRBD2 for D (5 bases). Germline V CDR1 and CDR2: SGHAT, FQNNGV. The CDR3 contains 13 residues. The V end was cut by 2 bases, the J end by 5 bases, with 9 bases between. The CDR3 loop reads CASSLRGGETQYF. The CDR3 nucleotides are TGTGCCAGCAGCTTACGGGGTGGGGAGACCCAGTACTTC.